This TCR beta chain was captured in a study of T cells in women clearing cervical HPV infection. Study observations and caveats: TRBV6-7 abundance was lower in cases than controls (0.11% versus 0.16%). CIN3+ cases had significantly higher TCR richness than controls; evenness did not differ.

Worth noting for this clone: Its cognate antigen is unknown. With the read ending 3 residues before the CDR3 end, the germline J gene is used to fill in that end.

Average input was approximately 1,200 ng genomic DNA for immunoSEQ TCR beta CDR3 amplification. The data were produced by immunoSEQ multiplex PCR, yet TCRdb's version contains in-frame clones alone and is incomplete. The sample data list roughly 30,000 clones. The CDR3 sequence is 13 residues long. Between the trimmed V and J ends, which lost 6 bases and 0 bases, there was a span of 8 bases. The germline CDR1 and CDR2 sequences are SEHNR and FQNEAQ (reference sequence). This clonotype originated in a woman aged 18 to 75 with a cervical HPV16 infection that either progressed to CIN3+ or cleared (not recorded which). The sample was blood buffy coat. The chain joins TRBV7-9 to TRBJ1-1; no firm D call. Here the CDR3 reads CASRPVLNTEAFF. The sequenced part of the CDR3 DNA is TGTGCCAGCAGGCCAGTTTTGAACACTGAA.